A selection of T cell receptor beta chains follows, all from one sample in a study of vaccination and CD4 T cells after COVID-19. TCRdb reprocessed the PCR reads with MiXCR, giving one entry per CDR3 protein. Here the sample spans 8,800 or so distinct CDR3 sequences, approximately 56% being singletons. The antigens for these receptors are not known. Specimen: cultured CD4+ T cells from blood, collected after SARS-CoV-2 vaccination. These receptors were taken from a human donor with COVID-19. Both conserved end residues are part of each CDR3. Each record gives: J gene, clone size, V gene, D gene, CDR3 protein, CDR3 DNA. The D gene is left open where the match is weak. Where a row states a size, it is once, few, many or the class of an expanded clone; other rows omit it.

j_gene: TRBJ2-3; abundance: -; v_gene: TRBV6-1; d_gene: TRBD2; CDR3aa: CASRAGLAGGGDTQYF; CDR3nt: TGTGCCAGCAGGGCCGGACTAGCGGGGGGGGGAGATACGCAGTATTTT
j_gene: TRBJ2-7; abundance: -; v_gene: TRBV19; d_gene: TRBD1; CDR3aa: CASTSTGGAYEQYF; CDR3nt: TGTGCCAGTACCTCAACAGGGGGCGCCTACGAGCAGTACTTC
j_gene: TRBJ1-5; abundance: few; v_gene: TRBV19; d_gene: -; CDR3aa: CASSIRGRPINQPQHF; CDR3nt: TGTGCCAGTAGTATCCGGGGCCGACCGATCAATCAGCCCCAGCATTTT
j_gene: TRBJ1-2; abundance: -; v_gene: TRBV4-1; d_gene: -; CDR3aa: CASSQQGLIYGYTF; CDR3nt: TGCGCCAGCAGCCAACAGGGTCTTATCTATGGCTACACCTTC
j_gene: TRBJ1-5; abundance: -; v_gene: TRBV7-9; d_gene: -; CDR3aa: CASSLGNQPQHF; CDR3nt: TGTGCCAGCAGCTTGGGCAATCAGCCCCAGCATTTT
j_gene: TRBJ1-6; abundance: -; v_gene: TRBV6-1; d_gene: -; CDR3aa: CASRADSAPKPLHF; CDR3nt: TGTGCCAGCAGGGCCGACTCGGCCCCTAAACCCCTCCACTTT
j_gene: TRBJ2-3; abundance: -; v_gene: TRBV20-1; d_gene: -; CDR3aa: CSAADPGVVTDTQYF; CDR3nt: TGCAGTGCAGCTGACCCAGGGGTCGTCACAGATACGCAGTATTTT
j_gene: TRBJ2-7; abundance: few; v_gene: TRBV7-2; d_gene: -; CDR3aa: CASSSSGQSYEQYF; CDR3nt: TGTGCCAGCAGCTCCTCGGGACAATCCTACGAGCAGTACTTC
j_gene: TRBJ1-5; abundance: -; v_gene: TRBV10-3; d_gene: -; CDR3aa: CAISGAGNQPQHF; CDR3nt: TGTGCCATCAGTGGGGCCGGCAATCAGCCCCAGCATTTT
j_gene: TRBJ2-5; abundance: -; v_gene: TRBV20-1; d_gene: TRBD2; CDR3aa: CSARSGGRGKQETQYF; CDR3nt: TGCAGTGCGCGTAGCGGGGGGAGAGGGAAACAAGAGACCCAGTACTTC
j_gene: TRBJ2-7; abundance: -; v_gene: TRBV14; d_gene: -; CDR3aa: CASSRVGVWYEQYF; CDR3nt: TGTGCCAGCAGCCGAGTAGGAGTTTGGTACGAGCAGTACTTC
j_gene: TRBJ1-5; abundance: -; v_gene: TRBV6-2/TRBV6-3; d_gene: -; CDR3aa: CASSYEGEQPQHF; CDR3nt: TGTGCCAGCAGTTACGAAGGGGAGCAGCCCCAGCATTTT
j_gene: TRBJ1-1; abundance: -; v_gene: TRBV6-1; d_gene: -; CDR3aa: CATGLGKTEAFF; CDR3nt: TGTGCCACAGGGCTTGGGAAAACTGAAGCTTTCTTT
j_gene: TRBJ1-6; abundance: -; v_gene: TRBV20-1; d_gene: TRBD1; CDR3aa: CSAPGQAAGNSPLHF; CDR3nt: TGCAGTGCCCCAGGACAGGCCGCGGGGAATTCACCCCTCCACTTT
j_gene: TRBJ2-7; abundance: -; v_gene: TRBV7-2; d_gene: -; CDR3aa: CASSLSRSSYEQYF; CDR3nt: TGTGCCAGCAGCTTATCCCGCAGCTCCTACGAGCAGTACTTC
j_gene: TRBJ1-1; abundance: -; v_gene: TRBV7-3; d_gene: -; CDR3aa: CASSFGKNTEAFF; CDR3nt: TGTGCCAGCAGCTTTGGGAAGAACACTGAAGCTTTCTTT
j_gene: TRBJ1-2; abundance: few; v_gene: TRBV6-1; d_gene: -; CDR3aa: CASTGPGGGSYGYTF; CDR3nt: TGTGCCAGCACGGGCCCCGGTGGGGGCTCATATGGCTACACCTTC
j_gene: TRBJ1-2; abundance: -; v_gene: TRBV29-1; d_gene: TRBD1; CDR3aa: CSVGTGGNYGYTF; CDR3nt: TGCAGCGTTGGGACAGGAGGAAACTATGGCTACACCTTC
j_gene: TRBJ2-5; abundance: -; v_gene: TRBV19; d_gene: -; CDR3aa: CASSILQGETQYF; CDR3nt: TGTGCCAGTAGTATCCTACAGGGAGAGACCCAGTATTTC
j_gene: TRBJ1-6; abundance: few; v_gene: TRBV6-1; d_gene: -; CDR3aa: CASSFTGRVMNSPLHF; CDR3nt: TGTGCCAGCAGCTTCACAGGGAGGGTAATGAATTCACCCCTCCACTTT